This T cell receptor (beta chain) stems from a study of T cell clones after liver transplantation. Losses at the gene ends were 1 base for V and 8 bases for J; bases not matched to a gene: 6. This CDR3 has 16 amino acids. Per germline, CDR1 SEHNR and CDR2 FQNEAQ (reference sequence). TCRdb's table, derived via immunoSEQ multiplex PCR, lists solely in-frame clones and lacks some. The sample consists of some 15,000 clones, about 93% of them appearing once. This specimen was CD8+ T cells from blood, taken before liver transplant. This clonotype was sampled from a human donor who received a liver transplant. The V gene is TRBV7-9, the J gene TRBJ2-1; 12 nucleotides align to TRBD2. This CDR3 reads CASSLETSGRWDEQFF. In DNA, the CDR3 is TGTGCCAGCAGCTTAGAAACTAGCGGGAGGTGGGATGAGCAGTTCTTC.